The rows below give T cell receptor beta chains drawn from one sample of a study of blood T cells in healthy people across ages. TCRdb analysed the 5' RACE reads with MiXCR anew, one entry per CDR3 protein. The sample has hundreds of thousands of distinct CDR3 sequences, around 68% seen once; the top ten hold 28%. The material sequenced was blood. Receptors were obtained from a man aged 25-45 years in good health. Both conserved end residues are part of each CDR3. A D gene is named only where the DNA matches it firmly. A clone size is listed for some rows: how often the clone was seen (once, few, many), or a class if it is expanded.

d_call,clone_size,v_call,j_call,cdr3_aa
TRBD2,.,TRBV5-6,TRBJ2-2,CASSKRLAGFTGELFF
TRBD2,.,TRBV13,.,CASSRTSGESEQYF
.,.,TRBV6-2/TRBV6-3,TRBJ2-7,CASRSGRGVDYEQYF
TRBD2,.,TRBV6-5,TRBJ2-5,CASSWDSGNGETQYF
.,few,TRBV9,TRBJ1-6,CASRRGDSPLHF
TRBD2,.,TRBV4-3,TRBJ2-1,CASSRRVSGGYNEQFF
TRBD2,.,TRBV24-1,TRBJ2-3,CATSDRRVAGGRDTQYF
TRBD2,.,TRBV3-1,TRBJ2-7,CASSHRTSFLEQYF
TRBD2,.,TRBV15,TRBJ2-1,CATSRDGGANNEQFF
.,.,TRBV20-1,TRBJ1-4,CSAPEEGLREKLFF